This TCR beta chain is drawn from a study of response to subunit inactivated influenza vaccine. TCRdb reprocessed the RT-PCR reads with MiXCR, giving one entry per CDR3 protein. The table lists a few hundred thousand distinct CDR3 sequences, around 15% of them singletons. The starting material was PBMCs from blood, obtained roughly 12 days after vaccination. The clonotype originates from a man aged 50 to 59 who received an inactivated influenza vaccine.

The DNA for the CDR3 is TGTGCCAGCAGCGTCGGTGGGGGGGCGATCAATGAGCAGTTCTTC. It is translated as CASSVGGGAINEQFF. The J gene is TRBJ2-1, the V gene TRBV9; D is possibly TRBD2 (7 bases). The CDR3 sequence is 15 residues long. The V gene's germline CDR1 is SGDLS and CDR2 YYNGEE. The V end lost 2 bases, the J end lost 6 bases, and 15 bases lay between the germline ends.